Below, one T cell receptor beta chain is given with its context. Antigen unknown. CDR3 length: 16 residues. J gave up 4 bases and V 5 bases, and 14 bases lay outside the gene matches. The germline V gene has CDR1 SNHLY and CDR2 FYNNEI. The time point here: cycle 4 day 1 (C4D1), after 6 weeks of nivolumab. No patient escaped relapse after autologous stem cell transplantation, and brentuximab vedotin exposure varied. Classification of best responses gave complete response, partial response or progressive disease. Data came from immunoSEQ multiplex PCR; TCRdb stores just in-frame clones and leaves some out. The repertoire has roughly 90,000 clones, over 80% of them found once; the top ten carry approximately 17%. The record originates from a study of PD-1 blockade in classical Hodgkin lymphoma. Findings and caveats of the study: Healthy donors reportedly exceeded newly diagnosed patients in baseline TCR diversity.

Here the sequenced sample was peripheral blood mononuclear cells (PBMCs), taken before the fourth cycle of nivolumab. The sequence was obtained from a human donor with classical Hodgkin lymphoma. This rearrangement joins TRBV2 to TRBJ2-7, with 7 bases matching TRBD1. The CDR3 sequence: CASSRTGAESPYEQYF. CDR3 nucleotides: TGTGCCAGCAGTCGCACAGGGGCGGAATCACCATACGAGCAGTACTTC. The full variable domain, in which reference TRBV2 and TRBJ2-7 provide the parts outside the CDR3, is EPEVTQTPSHQVTQMGQEVILRCVPISNHLYFYWYRQILGQKVEFLVSFYNNEISEKSEIFDDQFSVERPDGSNFTLKIRSTKLEDSAMYFCASSRTGAESPYEQYFGPGTRLTVT.